This TCR beta chain stems from a study of spatial heterogeneity in lung cancer. Every cDNA TCR molecule received its own unique molecular identifier. A single record per CDR3 protein comes from TCRdb applying MiXCR to the 5' RACE reads. The sample has around 9,800 distinct CDR3 sequences, around 6.5% seen once. Indicated time point: sample taken at primary tumor resection. Unsorted tumor, nontumor lung tissue or cryopreserved PBMC supplied the whole RNA. The cohort: over 65 early-stage, untreated non-small cell lung cancer patients. The CDR3 consists of 14 residues. J was trimmed by 2 bases and V by 6 bases; bases with no gene match: 5. Germline V gives CDR1 ENHRY, CDR2 SYGVKD. This clonotype was counted many times. This beta chain lies outside the target of a library built for alpha chains; its clone size means little.

Sequenced material: PBMCs, taken at surgery. This chain connects TRBV10-3 to TRBJ2-7; 9 nucleotides align to TRBD1. The sequence was obtained from a male donor with early-stage non-small cell lung cancer. DNA of the CDR3: TGTGCCATCAGGGGACAGGGCTCTACCTACGAGCAGTACTTC. This sequence encodes CAIRGQGSTYEQYF.